Below are 2 T cell receptor beta chains sequenced from a single sample in a study of blood T cell repertoires in COVID-19. TCRdb's copy holds only in-frame clones and misses some; the assay was immunoSEQ multiplex PCR. The sample lists 140,000 to 150,000 clones; around 91% were seen once. The source material was peripheral blood. Receptors were obtained from a man between 18 and 35 years old with COVID-19, enrolled during active disease.

This clone came up once. Here the CDR3 reads CASSLCSDPSFNQPQHF. The CDR3 DNA reads TGTGCCAGCAGTTTATGTTCAGATCCATCATTTAATCAGCCCCAGCATTTT. The chain links TRBV28 to TRBJ1-5; D call uncertain. V lost 0 bases and J 4 bases, leaving 16 bases between the germline ends. CDR1 and CDR2 (germline): MDHEN, SYDVKM. This CDR3 spans 17 amino acids.

The chain recombines TRBV13 with TRBJ1-2, with a tentative D call TRBD1 (5 bases). The V gene lost 5 bases and the J gene lost 5 bases, with 6 bases spanning the gap. Per germline, CDR1 PRHDT and CDR2 FYEKMQ (reference sequence). The CDR3 loop spans 11 amino acids. The CDR3 here is CASSGGYGYTF. CDR3 DNA sequence: TGTGCCAGCAGCGGGGGGTATGGCTACACCTTC.